This T cell receptor (beta chain) is from a study of T cells in Graves' hyperthyroidism and ophthalmopathy. Ophthalmopathy cases met thresholds of Clinical Activity Score at least 3, NOSPECS grade at least 4 and duration under 3 months. This clonotype was seen a few times. There were TCR beta CDR3 regions amplified from RNA transcripts. RT-PCR in the first round (using the HTBI primer set) targeted the TCR CDR3. One entry per CDR3 protein results from TCRdb running MiXCR on the multiplex PCR reads. The sample lists approximately 400,000 distinct CDR3 sequences; roughly 20% were seen once. Sequenced: blood. This TCR was recovered from a young man with Graves' ophthalmopathy.

CDR3 in DNA: TGTGCCAGTAGTAACAGTTATAGCAATCAGCCCCAGCATTTT. It is translated as CASSNSYSNQPQHF. The chain combines TRBV19 with TRBJ1-5; no firm D call. The CDR3 runs to 14 residues. Germline CDR1 is LNHDA and CDR2 is SQIVND (reference sequence). Trimming took off 4 bases at V and 0 bases at J, with 7 bases between the two ends.